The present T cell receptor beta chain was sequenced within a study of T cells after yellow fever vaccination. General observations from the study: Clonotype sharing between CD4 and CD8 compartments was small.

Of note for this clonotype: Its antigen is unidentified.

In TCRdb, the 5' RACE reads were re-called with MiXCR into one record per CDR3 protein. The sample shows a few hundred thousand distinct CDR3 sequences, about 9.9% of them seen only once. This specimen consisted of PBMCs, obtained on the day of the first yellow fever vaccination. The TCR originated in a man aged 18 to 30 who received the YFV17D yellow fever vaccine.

This CDR3 reads CASSLARDLETQYF. CDR3 coding DNA: TGTGCCAGCAGCTTAGCCCGGGATTTGGAGACCCAGTACTTC. This chain links TRBV7-2 with TRBJ2-5, with D possibly matching TRBD2 (5 bases). This CDR3 has 14 residues. The V gene's germline CDR1 is SGHTA and CDR2 FQGNSA. V lost 0 bases to trimming and J lost 5 bases, with 10 bases between them.